The entry below gives a single T cell receptor beta chain sequence along with its context. The data are from a study of T-cell reconstitution after alpha-beta-depleted transplantation in children. Unique molecular identifiers were used in preparing the TCRbeta library. Each CDR3 protein gets one entry after TCRdb re-called the PCR reads with MiXCR. The table records about 360,000 distinct CDR3 sequences, about an eighth of them present only once. Germline CDR1 reads SQVTM; CDR2 reads ANQGSEA. The CDR3 runs 13 residues. V lost 6 bases, J lost 10 bases, and 7 bases stayed unmatched. This chain uses TRBV29-1 with TRBJ1-4; 11 nucleotides line up with TRBD1. This sequence originates from a human donor who donated a stem cell graft to a child with Fanconi anemia. The sequencing used PBMCs, collected from the stem cell graft. This CDR3 is CSVGTGGSAKLFF. The CDR3 coding sequence is TGCAGCGTGGGGACAGGGGGTTCGGCAAAACTGTTTTTT.